The sequence of this T cell receptor (beta chain) was determined in a study of cytomegalovirus exposure and HLA in healthy donors. Regarding the study as a whole: It emerged from a later analysis that several of the most significant clusters appeared to be linked to common viral pathogens. The investigators catalogued some 160 TCR beta chains as cytomegalovirus-associated.

Primers: 60 Vbeta forward and 13 Jbeta reverse. TCRdb's table, derived via immunoSEQ multiplex PCR, lists solely in-frame clones and lacks some. Of about 170,000 clones listed, 85% were seen once; the top ten hold 1%. Details on this clone: The target antigen is unknown.

The CDR3 has 16 amino acids. With V trimmed by 2 bases and J by 1 base, 3 bases remained unmatched. From germline, CDR1 is SEHNR and CDR2 FQNEAQ (reference sequence). The V call is TRBV7-9, the J call TRBJ2-5, with 11 bases lining up with TRBD2. The sequenced sample was PBMCs. The receptor comes from a boy aged 2 to 10 in good health and CMV-seronegative. CDR3 loop: CASSLILAGGQETQYF. The CDR3 nucleotides are TGTGCCAGCAGCTTAATCCTAGCGGGGGGCCAAGAGACCCAGTACTTC.